Shown below are 32 T cell receptor beta chains from a single sample sequenced in a study of cytomegalovirus exposure and HLA in healthy donors. TCRdb's table, derived via immunoSEQ multiplex PCR, lists solely in-frame clones and lacks some. The table has around 150,000 clones, around 96% seen once. Sequenced material: PBMCs. Receptor source: a young woman in good health and CMV-seronegative.

The rearrangement uses TRBV4-1 and TRBJ2-2; tentatively, D is TRBD1 (6 bases). Germline assignment: CDR1 MGHRA and CDR2 YSYEKL. Deletions cut 6 bases from V and 7 bases from J, with 18 bases between. This CDR3 has 15 amino acids. CDR3 region: CASSHFGTSDGELFF. Written as DNA, the CDR3 is TGCGCCAGCAGTCATTTTGGGACATCGGACGGGGAGCTGTTTTTT.

This chain connects TRBV7-8 to TRBJ1-3; no clear D. With 4 bases removed from V and 8 bases from J, the gap between germline ends came to 12 bases. The CDR3 runs to 13 residues. CDR1 is SGHVS, CDR2 FQNEAQ, per germline. The chain's CDR3 is CASSSILPDTIYF. The DNA of the CDR3 is TGTGCCAGCAGCTCAATACTGCCGGACACCATATATTTT.

The chain couples TRBV18 to TRBJ2-5; the match to TRBD2 covers 11 bases. The CDR3 contains 16 residues. After removal of 3 bases from V and 4 bases from J, the junction contained 7 bases not matched to a gene. From germline, CDR1 is KGHSH and CDR2 LQKENI. CDR3 protein: CASSPGSLAGGETQYF. DNA of the CDR3: TGTGCCAGCTCACCGGGGAGTCTAGCGGGAGGAGAGACCCAGTACTTC.

This clone was seen a single time. The chain employs TRBV14 and TRBJ2-1; no clear D. CDR3 length equals 16 residues. Per germline, CDR1 SGHDN and CDR2 FVKESK. Between the trimmed V and J ends, which lost 5 bases and 2 bases, there was a span of 16 bases. As DNA, the CDR3 is TGTGCCAGCAGCTCCCGGGTAAACTCTGCCTACAATGAGCAGTTCTTC. This gives the protein CASSSRVNSAYNEQFF. Full variable domain (rest looked up from reference TRBV14 and TRBJ2-1): EAGVTQFPSHSVIEKGQTVTLRCDPISGHDNLYWYRRVMGKEIKFLLHFVKESKQDESGMPNNRFLAERTGGTYSTLKVQPAELEDSGVYFCASSSRVNSAYNEQFFGPGTRLTVL.

V usage is TRBV9 and J usage is TRBJ2-3; TRBD1 matches at 10 bases. V was clipped by 0 bases and J by 5 bases; unmatched bases: 6. The CDR3 has 16 amino acids. Germline CDR1 SGDLS, CDR2 YYNGEE. The DNA for the CDR3 is TGTGCCAGCAGCGTAGCAGCAGGACAGGGGGAAGATACGCAGTATTTT. Protein: CASSVAAGQGEDTQYF.

The chain uses TRBV6-6 and TRBJ1-2, with D possibly matching TRBD1 (6 bases). The germline gives CDR1 MNHNY, CDR2 SVGAGI (reference sequence). Trimming pared 8 bases from V and 0 bases from J, leaving 19 bases between. The CDR3 is made up of 16 amino acids. The CDR3 protein is CASLFPAGGPNYGYTF. CDR3 nucleotide sequence: TGTGCCAGCCTCTTCCCCGCGGGGGGCCCTAACTATGGCTACACCTTC.

The V and J genes are TRBV19 and TRBJ2-7; 8 bases are shared with TRBD2. With V trimmed by 7 bases and J by 2 bases, 7 bases remained unmatched. Germline assignment: CDR1 LNHDA and CDR2 SQIVND (reference sequence). This CDR3 is 14 amino acids long. The CDR3 region is CASMESAGAYEQYF. The CDR3 nucleotides are TGTGCCAGTATGGAGTCAGCGGGAGCCTACGAGCAGTACTTC.

This clone was observed a single time. This chain joins TRBV7-8 and TRBJ1-4; TRBD1 aligns across 7 bases. Germline V gene lookup returns CDR1 SGHVS and CDR2 FQNEAQ. This CDR3 region has 15 residues. V gave up 4 bases and J gave up 4 bases; unmatched junction bases: 6. CDR3 nucleotides: TGTGCCAGCAGCTACCGACAGGGCAGTAATGAAAAACTGTTTTTT. Translated: CASSYRQGSNEKLFF.

This sequence joins TRBV19 and TRBJ2-4, with TRBD2 identical over 9 bases. Per germline, CDR1 LNHDA and CDR2 SQIVND (reference sequence). The CDR3 contains 16 residues. V gave up 5 bases and J gave up 0 bases; unmatched junction bases: 5. Here the CDR3 DNA reads TGTGCCAGTAGTGCACCTAGCGGGGTAGCCAAAAACATTCAGTACTTC. Residues: CASSAPSGVAKNIQYF.

The chain couples TRBV6-5 to TRBJ1-2; D remains unclear. Germline loops: CDR1 MNHEY, CDR2 SVGAGI. Trimming cost V 6 bases and J 6 bases, with 14 bases left between them. The CDR3 runs to 13 residues. The CDR3 is CASSNSFSDGYTF. For the CDR3, the DNA is TGTGCCAGCAGCAACAGTTTCTCCGATGGCTACACCTTC.

The chain recombines TRBV18 with TRBJ2-3; D uncertain. The CDR3 consists of 14 residues. The germline V gene encodes CDR1 KGHSH and CDR2 LQKENI. The germline V and J ends were trimmed by 0 bases and 5 bases, with 9 bases remaining between them. The CDR3 DNA sequence: TGTGCCAGCTCACCACCACTGCCCGTAGATACGCAGTATTTT. Its translation is CASSPPLPVDTQYF.

The chain carries TRBV4-1 and TRBJ2-5; 9 bases align to TRBD2. The V gene end was trimmed by 1 base and the J gene end by 3 bases; junction bases not matched to a gene: 3. The CDR3 runs 15 residues. Germline assignment: CDR1 MGHRA and CDR2 YSYEKL. Here the CDR3 reads CASSQGGLAEETQYF. The CDR3 DNA sequence: TGCGCCAGCAGCCAAGGGGGACTAGCTGAAGAGACCCAGTACTTC.

This clone was observed a single time. The chain links TRBV21-1 to TRBJ2-5; the table's D call of TRBD2 was not tested on the DNA. TRBV21-1 is annotated as a pseudogene. This CDR3 spans 15 amino acids. CDR3 nucleotide sequence: TGTGCCAGCAGCTTGGCGGGGAATCACCAAGAGACCCAGTACTTC. Protein: CASSLAGNHQETQYF.

The chain links TRBV19 to TRBJ1-2, with a tentative D call TRBD1 (6 bases). Germline V CDR1 and CDR2: LNHDA, SQIVND (reference sequence). This CDR3 has 15 residues. Trimming took 3 bases from V and 2 from J, leaving 13 bases between them. Here the CDR3 DNA reads TGTGCCAGTAGTATGACAGGACTTGGGAACTATGGCTACACCTTC. Translation gives CASSMTGLGNYGYTF.

J is TRBJ1-5 and V is TRBV27; TRBD1 is a possible D gene (5 bases). CDR1 MNHEY and CDR2 SMNVEV come from the germline V gene (reference sequence). Trimming removed 2 bases from V and 1 base from J, with 9 bases in between. This CDR3 spans 15 amino acids. The CDR3 reads CASSLAGLSNQPQHF. Written as DNA, the CDR3 is TGTGCCAGCAGTTTAGCAGGGCTGAGCAATCAGCCCCAGCATTTT.

This clone was detected only once. DNA for the CDR3: TGTGCCAGCAGCCCGCCGGGTGGGACTTCCCCCCCCAATGAGCAGTTCTTC. Encoded protein: CASSPPGGTSPPNEQFF. The chain employs TRBV7-2 and TRBJ2-1, with D perhaps TRBD2 (6 bases). V lost 5 bases, J lost 6 bases, and 23 bases lay in between. Germline V gene lookup returns CDR1 SGHTA and CDR2 FQGNSA. The CDR3 runs 17 residues.

V gene TRBV5-6 combines with J gene TRBJ1-2; 7 positions match TRBD1. V trimming: 3 bases; J trimming: 0 bases; junction bases outside the gene matches: 2. Germline V gene data show CDR1 as SGHDT and CDR2 as YYEEEE. CDR3 length: 14 amino acids. CDR3 in amino acids: CASSSGTANYGYTF. In nucleotides, the CDR3 is TGTGCCAGCAGCTCAGGGACAGCTAACTATGGCTACACCTTC.

The genes are TRBV4-3 and TRBJ2-1; 8 positions agree with TRBD2. The CDR3 runs to 17 residues. Trimming cost V 1 base and J 2 bases; bases outside gene matches: 7. CDR1 and CDR2 from the germline V gene are LGHNA and YSLEER. The CDR3 DNA sequence: TGCGCCAGCAGCCAAGTTCCGGGACTAGGTCCCTACAATGAGCAGTTCTTC. As protein: CASSQVPGLGPYNEQFF.

The chain recombines TRBV9 with TRBJ2-2, with D tentatively TRBD2 (6 bases). Trimming removed 0 bases from V and 2 bases from J, with 14 bases in between. CDR1 is SGDLS and CDR2 is YYNGEE in the germline V gene. The CDR3 sequence is 17 residues long. CDR3 sequence (DNA): TGTGCCAGCAGCGTAGTTGGGTCAGGGACTAACACCGGGGAGCTGTTTTTT. It is translated as CASSVVGSGTNTGELFF.

As for this clone: Germline and junction disagree at one end, which may indicate a read error. J is TRBJ2-3 and V is TRBV7-7, with a possible D match to TRBD1 (5 bases). There are 13 residues in the CDR3. Germline CDR1 SSHAT, CDR2 FNYEAQ (reference sequence). CDR3 coding DNA: TGTGCTAGCAGCCAAGCAGGGTTGGATACGCAGTATTTT. Its protein product is CASSQAGLDTQYF.

The chain links TRBV5-6 to TRBJ1-6, with D perhaps TRBD1 (5 bases). V was cut by 6 bases and J by 14 bases, with 12 bases left in between. Germline V gene sequence: CDR1 SGHDT, CDR2 YYEEEE. The CDR3 runs 11 residues. The chain's CDR3 is CASNGHLSLHF. For the CDR3, the DNA is TGTGCCAGCAACGGACATCTATCCCTCCACTTT.

The chain combines TRBV2 with TRBJ2-6; TRBD1 is a possible D gene (8 bases). V lost 10 bases, J lost 12 bases, and 19 bases lay in between. Germline V gene sequence: CDR1 SNHLY, CDR2 FYNNEI. CDR3 size: 13 residues. CDR3 residues: CATAGQGGGVLTF. The CDR3 nucleotides read TGTGCCACCGCCGGACAGGGCGGGGGCGTCCTGACTTTC.

This clone was counted a single time. The chain carries TRBV5-6 and TRBJ2-7; no clear D gene. The CDR3 is 16 amino acids. Trimming shortened V by 2 bases and J by 7 bases, and 22 bases separated the two germline ends. Germline loops: CDR1 SGHDT, CDR2 YYEEEE. The CDR3 region has the DNA TGTGCCAGCAGCTTTAAGTTCCGGGTCCCCTTGGAGGAGCAGTACTTC. Amino acid sequence: CASSFKFRVPLEEQYF.

The chain uses TRBV4-3 and TRBJ2-7, with a weak D call TRBD1 (5 bases). This CDR3 contains 13 residues. Germline V gene lookup returns CDR1 LGHNA and CDR2 YSLEER. V was cut by 3 bases and J by 3 bases, with 9 bases left in between. The CDR3 reads CASSQLRDYEQYF. The CDR3 DNA sequence: TGCGCCAGCAGCCAGCTCAGGGACTACGAGCAGTACTTC.

The chain has TRBV2 and TRBJ2-3; no clear D gene. The CDR3 totals 14 residues. Per germline, CDR1 SNHLY and CDR2 FYNNEI. V was shortened by 2 bases and J by 2 bases, with 8 bases between the two germline ends. The CDR3 sequence is CASSEPTITDTQYF. CDR3 sequence (DNA): TGTGCCAGCAGTGAACCTACGATCACAGATACGCAGTATTTT.

The rearrangement links TRBV10-1 to TRBJ1-4, with D hard to call. CDR1 is WNHNN, CDR2 SYGVQD, per germline (reference sequence). The CDR3 consists of 17 residues. The V end was cut by 6 bases, the J end by 8 bases, with 25 bases between. In DNA, the CDR3 is TGCGCCAGCAGCCTTTACTCCGTCAGACAATGGTGGGAAAAACTGTTTTTT. Encoded protein: CASSLYSVRQWWEKLFF.

This chain's CDR3 is CASGLVLRAGANVLTF. The CDR3 bases are TGTGCTAGTGGTTTGGTACTGCGGGCTGGGGCCAACGTCCTGACTTTC. The chain carries TRBV12-5 and TRBJ2-6, with D possibly being TRBD2 (5 bases). With 0 bases removed from V and 2 bases from J, the gap between germline ends came to 8 bases. CDR3 length equals 16 residues. The germline gives CDR1 LGHNT, CDR2 FRNRAP.

Only one count was recorded for this clone. J is TRBJ1-2 and V is TRBV5-1; 9 bases are shared with TRBD1. Germline assignment: CDR1 SGHRS and CDR2 YFSETQ. V lost 5 bases to trimming and J lost 5 bases; unmatched junction nucleotides: 4. This CDR3 contains 13 residues. As DNA, the CDR3 is TGCGCCAGCAGTCCCGGGACAGGGTATGGCTACACCTTC. Translation gives CASSPGTGYGYTF.

V gene TRBV7-6 combines with J gene TRBJ2-1; 7 bases agree with TRBD2. Germline loops: CDR1 SGHVS, CDR2 FNYEAQ. V shed 3 bases and J 8 bases; nucleotides not matched to a gene: 1. The CDR3 is 12 amino acids. DNA for the CDR3: TGTGCCAGCAGCTTTGCGGGGGATGAGCAGTTCTTC. Its protein is CASSFAGDEQFF. The full variable domain, with the rest looked up from reference TRBV7-6 and TRBJ2-1, is GAGVSQSPRYKVTKRGQDVALRCDPISGHVSLYWYRQALGQGPEFLTYFNYEAQQDKSGLPNDRFSAERPEGSISTLTIQRTEQRDSAMYRCASSFAGDEQFFGPGTRLTVL.

V usage is TRBV19 and J usage is TRBJ2-3, with 8 positions matching TRBD2. The germline V gene has CDR1 LNHDA and CDR2 SQIVND (reference sequence). The CDR3 sequence is 15 residues long. Losses at the gene ends were 4 bases for V and 7 bases for J; bases not matched to a gene: 10. Here the CDR3 DNA reads TGTGCCAGTAGTAGCGCACCGGGGGGGCTTTATACGCAGTATTTT. Amino acid sequence: CASSSAPGGLYTQYF.

V usage is TRBV2 and J usage is TRBJ1-1; possible D gene TRBD1, 6 bases. Per the germline V gene, CDR1 is SNHLY and CDR2 is FYNNEI. The CDR3 is 13 amino acids. V was shortened by 5 bases and J by 5 bases, with 12 bases between the two germline ends. CDR3 coding DNA: TGTGCCAGCAGTACTACAGGGTGGACTGAAGCTTTCTTT. Translating it yields CASSTTGWTEAFF.

The rearrangement uses TRBV4-2 and TRBJ2-7; 10 nucleotides match TRBD2. The CDR3 is 17 residues long. Unmatched junction bases numbered 8, after V lost 1 base and J lost 2 bases. Germline values: CDR1 LGHNA, CDR2 YNFKEQ. CDR3 sequence: CASSQVESGGAPYEQYF. Here the CDR3 DNA reads TGTGCCAGCAGCCAAGTCGAGAGCGGGGGGGCCCCCTACGAGCAGTACTTC.